These T cell receptor beta chains were read from a single sample in a study of response to subunit inactivated influenza vaccine. TCRdb processed the RT-PCR reads anew with MiXCR; each CDR3 protein has one entry. This sample has 450,000 to 550,000 distinct CDR3 sequences, with about 25% found just once. Sequencing used CD4+ T cells sorted from PBMCs, obtained 5 to 6 days after vaccination. These receptors were obtained from a man in his forties or fifties who received an inactivated influenza vaccine. CDR3s include the opening cysteine and the closing phenylalanine or tryptophan. Fields, in order: J gene, clone size, D gene, V gene, CDR3 DNA, CDR3 protein. D genes are given only for firm matches. Clone size is given for some rows only: seen once, a few or many times, or a class if the clone is expanded.

TRBJ2-7	few	-	TRBV5-1	TGCGCCAGCACTCAGGAAGGAGCCTACGAGCAGTACTTC	CASTQEGAYEQYF
TRBJ2-3	-	TRBD2	TRBV5-1	TGCGCCAGCAGCCTCCAAGGACTAGCCCGCACAGATACGCAGTATTTT	CASSLQGLARTDTQYF
TRBJ2-1	-	-	TRBV10-3	TGTGCCATCAGTGATTGGGCGAGGGGCTATGAGCAGTTCTTC	CAISDWARGYEQFF
TRBJ2-1	-	-	TRBV18	TGTGCCAGCTCACCTCGGGACATTCATGAGCAGTTCTTC	CASSPRDIHEQFF
TRBJ2-3	many	TRBD2	TRBV4-2	TGTGCCAGCAGCCAGGGTTGGGCTAGCGGGAGCACAGATACGCAGTATTTT	CASSQGWASGSTDTQYF
TRBJ2-5	many	-	TRBV3-1	TGTGCCAGCAGCCAAGATGGGGCAGTCCAAGAGACCCAGTACTTC	CASSQDGAVQETQYF
TRBJ2-4	few	TRBD1	TRBV5-1	TGCGCCAGCGAACCTGGACAGGGGGCAGGGAAAGCCAAAAACATTCAGTACTTC	CASEPGQGAGKAKNIQYF
TRBJ2-2	few	-	TRBV12-3/TRBV12-4	TGTGCCAGCAGTTTAGGGAGGGGTTCCGGGGAGCTGTTTTTT	CASSLGRGSGELFF
TRBJ2-5	-	-	TRBV25-1	TGTGCCACCTCGGGGGGCTGGGAGACCCAGTACTTC	CATSGGWETQYF
TRBJ1-4	few	TRBD1	TRBV10-3	TGTGCCATCGGACGGGACAGGGGAGGGGAAAAACTGTTTTTT	CAIGRDRGGEKLFF
TRBJ2-5	few	TRBD2	TRBV12-3/TRBV12-4	TGTGCCAGCAGTTTCGCTAGCGGGGGGTCAGAGACCCAGTACTTC	CASSFASGGSETQYF
TRBJ1-2	few	-	TRBV4-2	TGTGCCAGCAGCCAAGATATGTCTTCAGACTATGGCTACACCTTC	CASSQDMSSDYGYTF
TRBJ2-3	few	-	TRBV4-3	TGCGCCAGCAGCCAAGATATGGAGCGAATGGGGACGGATACGCAGTATTTT	CASSQDMERMGTDTQYF